A selection of T cell receptor beta chains follows, all from one sample in a study of blood T cell repertoires in COVID-19. Profiling relied on immunoSEQ multiplex PCR, and the TCRdb table lists in-frame clones only, not all of them. This sample has around 260,000 clones, with 70% to 90% found just once. The sequencing input was peripheral blood. The receptors shown here come from a human donor with COVID-19, enrolled during active disease. The donor label of this sample is uncertain. CDR3s include the opening cysteine and the closing phenylalanine or tryptophan. The order of the fields is CDR3 protein, CDR3 DNA, V gene, J gene, clone size, D gene, CDR3 length. A D gene is named only where the DNA matches it firmly. Not every row has a clone size; where given, it reads once, few, many or a size class.

CDR3aa: CASSWTGRITGELFF
CDR3nt: TGTGCCAGCAGCTGGACAGGGCGGATCACCGGGGAGCTGTTTTTT
v_gene: TRBV5-5
j_gene: TRBJ2-2
abundance: .
d_gene: TRBD1
len: 15

CDR3aa: CASSQVWSTSDTYEQYF
CDR3nt: TGTGCCAGCAGCCAAGTGTGGTCGACTAGCGATACCTACGAGCAGTACTTC
v_gene: TRBV3-1/TRBV3-2
j_gene: TRBJ2-7
abundance: .
d_gene: TRBD2
len: 17

CDR3aa: CASSPGTRNEQFF
CDR3nt: TGTGCCAGCAGCCCTGGGACACGCAATGAGCAGTTCTTC
v_gene: TRBV12-3/TRBV12-4
j_gene: TRBJ2-1
abundance: .
d_gene: .
len: 13

CDR3aa: CASSFVRQGTTFSGNTIYF
CDR3nt: TGTGCCAGCAGCTTTGTGCGACAGGGAACAACCTTTTCTGGAAACACCATATATTTT
v_gene: TRBV5-8
j_gene: TRBJ1-3
abundance: .
d_gene: TRBD1
len: 19

CDR3aa: CAWKADSDEKLFF
CDR3nt: TGTGCCTGGAAGGCGGATTCCGATGAAAAACTGTTTTTT
v_gene: TRBV30
j_gene: TRBJ1-4
abundance: .
d_gene: .
len: 13

CDR3aa: CASSSIVYEQYF
CDR3nt: TGTGCCAGCAGTTCCATTGTCTACGAGCAGTACTTC
v_gene: TRBV6-5
j_gene: TRBJ2-7
abundance: .
d_gene: .
len: 12

CDR3aa: CASTRRQGMSTDTQYF
CDR3nt: TGTGCCAGCACCCGAAGACAGGGGATGAGTACAGATACGCAGTATTTT
v_gene: TRBV28
j_gene: TRBJ2-3
abundance: .
d_gene: TRBD1
len: 16

CDR3aa: CASSQDRGYQPQHF
CDR3nt: TGTGCCAGCAGCCAGGACAGGGGTTATCAGCCCCAGCATTTT
v_gene: TRBV5-8
j_gene: TRBJ1-5
abundance: .
d_gene: TRBD1
len: 14

CDR3aa: CASRKTGEDEAFF
CDR3nt: TGTGCCAGCAGAAAAACAGGGGAGGATGAAGCTTTCTTT
v_gene: TRBV6-5
j_gene: TRBJ1-1
abundance: once
d_gene: TRBD1
len: 13

CDR3aa: CASSLGRKDYNEQFF
CDR3nt: TGTGCCAGCAGCTTGGGGAGGAAAGACTACAATGAGCAGTTCTTC
v_gene: TRBV7-8
j_gene: TRBJ2-1
abundance: .
d_gene: .
len: 15

CDR3aa: CASSARTGEGEKLFF
CDR3nt: TGTGCCAGCAGCGCCCGGACAGGGGAGGGAGAAAAACTGTTTTTT
v_gene: TRBV9
j_gene: TRBJ1-4
abundance: .
d_gene: TRBD1
len: 15

CDR3aa: CASTITGMNTEAFF
CDR3nt: TGTGCCAGCACCATAACAGGGATGAACACTGAAGCTTTCTTT
v_gene: TRBV2
j_gene: TRBJ1-1
abundance: .
d_gene: .
len: 14

CDR3aa: CASSLSYRPYEQYF
CDR3nt: TGTGCCAGCAGCCTTTCCTACAGGCCCTACGAGCAGTACTTC
v_gene: TRBV5-6
j_gene: TRBJ2-7
abundance: .
d_gene: .
len: 14

CDR3aa: CSAAGTSYTEAFF
CDR3nt: TGCAGCGCGGCCGGGACTTCCTACACTGAAGCTTTCTTT
v_gene: TRBV29-1
j_gene: TRBJ1-1
abundance: .
d_gene: .
len: 13

CDR3aa: CATSKEASTDTQYF
CDR3nt: TGTGCCACCTCAAAGGAGGCAAGCACAGATACGCAGTATTTT
v_gene: TRBV10-3
j_gene: TRBJ2-3
abundance: .
d_gene: .
len: 14

CDR3aa: CASSYYRYTEAFF
CDR3nt: TGTGCCAGCAGTTACTACCGGTACACTGAAGCTTTCTTT
v_gene: TRBV6-6
j_gene: TRBJ1-1
abundance: .
d_gene: .
len: 13

CDR3aa: CASSATSGRARDEQYF
CDR3nt: TGTGCCAGTAGTGCCACTAGCGGGAGGGCCCGGGACGAGCAGTACTTC
v_gene: TRBV19
j_gene: TRBJ2-7
abundance: .
d_gene: TRBD2
len: 16

CDR3aa: CAIRTGAPDTQYF
CDR3nt: TGTGCCATCAGGACAGGGGCTCCAGATACGCAGTATTTT
v_gene: TRBV10-3
j_gene: TRBJ2-3
abundance: .
d_gene: TRBD1
len: 13

CDR3aa: CASSPSPGKDEKLFF
CDR3nt: TGCGCCAGCAGCCCTTCCCCAGGGAAGGATGAAAAACTGTTTTTT
v_gene: TRBV5-1
j_gene: TRBJ1-4
abundance: .
d_gene: .
len: 15

CDR3aa: CASSQGLAGGTDTQYF
CDR3nt: TGTGCCAGCAGCCAGGGACTAGCGGGAGGGACAGATACGCAGTATTTT
v_gene: TRBV3-1/TRBV3-2
j_gene: TRBJ2-3
abundance: .
d_gene: TRBD2
len: 16

CDR3aa: CSVGGGGNQPQHF
CDR3nt: TGCAGCGTTGGTGGAGGCGGCAATCAGCCCCAGCATTTT
v_gene: TRBV29-1
j_gene: TRBJ1-5
abundance: .
d_gene: .
len: 13

CDR3aa: CATSRGRQGGQGNTEAFF
CDR3nt: TGTGCCACCAGCAGAGGTCGGCAGGGCGGTCAGGGGAACACTGAAGCTTTCTTT
v_gene: TRBV15
j_gene: TRBJ1-1
abundance: .
d_gene: .
len: 18

CDR3aa: CASSLAGRNEQFF
CDR3nt: TGTGCCAGCAGCCTAGCGGGACGAAATGAGCAGTTCTTC
v_gene: TRBV3-1/TRBV3-2
j_gene: TRBJ2-1
abundance: .
d_gene: TRBD2
len: 13

CDR3aa: CASSLPSSVGELFF
CDR3nt: TGTGCCAGCAGCCTTCCCTCGTCGGTGGGGGAGCTGTTTTTT
v_gene: TRBV3-1/TRBV3-2
j_gene: TRBJ2-2
abundance: few
d_gene: .
len: 14

CDR3aa: CASRAGEGWDQPQHF
CDR3nt: TGCGCCAGCAGAGCAGGGGAAGGTTGGGATCAGCCCCAGCATTTT
v_gene: TRBV4-1
j_gene: TRBJ1-5
abundance: .
d_gene: .
len: 15

CDR3aa: CASSIVLRFGRQETQYF
CDR3nt: TGTGCCAGTAGTATAGTCCTCCGATTCGGGAGGCAAGAGACCCAGTACTTC
v_gene: TRBV19
j_gene: TRBJ2-5
abundance: .
d_gene: TRBD2
len: 17

CDR3aa: CASSQEGRGGQPQHF
CDR3nt: TGCGCCAGCAGCCAAGAGGGAAGGGGGGGTCAGCCCCAGCATTTT
v_gene: TRBV4-3
j_gene: TRBJ1-5
abundance: many
d_gene: .
len: 15

CDR3aa: CASTKARGKGQPQHF
CDR3nt: TGTGCCAGCACCAAAGCCAGGGGGAAAGGTCAGCCCCAGCATTTT
v_gene: TRBV5-8
j_gene: TRBJ1-5
abundance: .
d_gene: TRBD1
len: 15

CDR3aa: CASRPTVVYGYTF
CDR3nt: TGTGCCAGCAGACCGACAGTGGTCTATGGCTACACCTTC
v_gene: TRBV28
j_gene: TRBJ1-2
abundance: .
d_gene: .
len: 13

CDR3aa: CASGPREENIQYF
CDR3nt: TGTGCTAGTGGACCCCGGGAGGAAAACATTCAGTACTTC
v_gene: TRBV12-5
j_gene: TRBJ2-4
abundance: .
d_gene: TRBD2
len: 13

CDR3aa: CASTPSDYGYTF
CDR3nt: TGTGCCAGCACCCCCTCAGACTATGGCTACACCTTC
v_gene: TRBV7-9
j_gene: TRBJ1-2
abundance: few
d_gene: .
len: 12

CDR3aa: CASSLVASDSGANVLTF
CDR3nt: TGTGCCAGCAGCTTGGTGGCCTCCGACTCTGGGGCCAACGTCCTGACTTTC
v_gene: TRBV5-4
j_gene: TRBJ2-6
abundance: .
d_gene: .
len: 17

CDR3aa: CASSYDRGQETQYF
CDR3nt: TGTGCCAGCAGTTACGACAGGGGTCAAGAGACCCAGTACTTC
v_gene: TRBV6-5
j_gene: TRBJ2-5
abundance: .
d_gene: TRBD1
len: 14

CDR3aa: CASSAGTGGDQETQYF
CDR3nt: TGTGCCAGCAGTGCCGGGACAGGGGGCGACCAAGAGACCCAGTACTTC
v_gene: TRBV5-8
j_gene: TRBJ2-5
abundance: .
d_gene: TRBD1
len: 16

CDR3aa: CASRHPGQVYEQYF
CDR3nt: TGTGCCAGCAGACATCCGGGACAGGTCTACGAGCAGTACTTC
v_gene: TRBV2
j_gene: TRBJ2-7
abundance: .
d_gene: TRBD1
len: 14

CDR3aa: CASSLDFNQIAYEQYF
CDR3nt: TGTGCCAGCAGCTTGGATTTTAACCAAATAGCCTACGAGCAGTACTTC
v_gene: TRBV5-8
j_gene: TRBJ2-7
abundance: .
d_gene: .
len: 16

CDR3aa: CASSSGTSGSVYEQYF
CDR3nt: TGTGCCAGTAGTTCCGGGACTAGCGGGAGCGTTTACGAGCAGTACTTC
v_gene: TRBV19
j_gene: TRBJ2-7
abundance: .
d_gene: TRBD2
len: 16

CDR3aa: CASSLGLAPDTQYF
CDR3nt: TGTGCCAGCAGTCTGGGACTAGCCCCAGATACGCAGTATTTT
v_gene: TRBV27
j_gene: TRBJ2-3
abundance: .
d_gene: TRBD2
len: 14

CDR3aa: CSGMWDSLNEKLFF
CDR3nt: TGCAGCGGGATGTGGGACAGTCTTAATGAAAAACTGTTTTTT
v_gene: TRBV29-1
j_gene: TRBJ1-4
abundance: .
d_gene: TRBD1
len: 14

CDR3aa: CASSFRNYGYTF
CDR3nt: TGTGCCAGCAGCTTCAGAAACTATGGCTACACCTTC
v_gene: TRBV11-2
j_gene: TRBJ1-2
abundance: .
d_gene: .
len: 12

CDR3aa: CASSLGGVGNTIYF
CDR3nt: TGTGCCAGCAGTTTGGGAGGGGTTGGAAACACCATATATTTT
v_gene: TRBV6-6
j_gene: TRBJ1-3
abundance: .
d_gene: .
len: 14

CDR3aa: CASRGTGTEAFF
CDR3nt: TGTGCCAGCAGGGGGACAGGCACTGAAGCTTTCTTT
v_gene: TRBV11-2
j_gene: TRBJ1-1
abundance: .
d_gene: TRBD1
len: 12

CDR3aa: CATSGQGRTWDGYTF
CDR3nt: TGTGCCACCTCGGGACAGGGGCGGACCTGGGATGGCTACACCTTC
v_gene: TRBV24-1
j_gene: TRBJ1-2
abundance: .
d_gene: TRBD1
len: 15

CDR3aa: CASSVGAGLNYGYTF
CDR3nt: TGTGCCAGCAGCGTAGGGGCTGGTCTGAACTATGGCTACACCTTC
v_gene: TRBV9
j_gene: TRBJ1-2
abundance: .
d_gene: .
len: 15

CDR3aa: CASSVISGSGTQYF
CDR3nt: TGTGCCAGCAGCGTCATAAGCGGGAGTGGGACCCAGTACTTC
v_gene: TRBV9
j_gene: TRBJ2-5
abundance: .
d_gene: TRBD2
len: 14

CDR3aa: CASRPITLNTEAFF
CDR3nt: TGTGCCAGCAGACCCATTACACTGAACACTGAAGCTTTCTTT
v_gene: TRBV6-5
j_gene: TRBJ1-1
abundance: .
d_gene: .
len: 14

CDR3aa: CASKGRGSYEQYF
CDR3nt: TGTGCCAGTAAAGGGCGGGGCTCCTACGAGCAGTACTTC
v_gene: TRBV19
j_gene: TRBJ2-7
abundance: .
d_gene: .
len: 13

CDR3aa: CASSSRPNTGELFF
CDR3nt: TGTGCCAGCAGCTCTAGACCAAACACCGGGGAGCTGTTTTTT
v_gene: TRBV11-3
j_gene: TRBJ2-2
abundance: .
d_gene: .
len: 14

CDR3aa: CAWGSEAFF
CDR3nt: TGTGCCTGGGGGAGTGAAGCTTTCTTT
v_gene: TRBV30
j_gene: TRBJ1-1
abundance: .
d_gene: .
len: 9

CDR3aa: CASSAGTSGNTGELFF
CDR3nt: TGTGCCAGCAGTGCTGGGACTAGCGGAAACACCGGGGAGCTGTTTTTT
v_gene: TRBV6-4
j_gene: TRBJ2-2
abundance: .
d_gene: TRBD2
len: 16

CDR3aa: CASILPPGLAGYNEQFF
CDR3nt: TGTGCCAGTATTCTTCCCCCGGGACTAGCGGGGTACAATGAGCAGTTCTTC
v_gene: TRBV19
j_gene: TRBJ2-1
abundance: .
d_gene: TRBD2
len: 17

CDR3aa: CANSTSRTGGGWPCNYGYTF
CDR3nt: TGTGCCAACTCAACGTCCCGGACAGGGGGCGGGTGGCCCTGTAACTATGGCTACACCTTC
v_gene: TRBV27
j_gene: TRBJ1-2
abundance: .
d_gene: TRBD1
len: 20

CDR3aa: CASSPGLAGLSYNEQFF
CDR3nt: TGTGCCAGCAGTCCAGGACTAGCGGGCCTCTCCTACAATGAGCAGTTCTTC
v_gene: TRBV27
j_gene: TRBJ2-1
abundance: .
d_gene: TRBD2
len: 17

CDR3aa: CAWGTGLSYGYTF
CDR3nt: TGTGCCTGGGGGACAGGGTTGTCCTATGGCTACACCTTC
v_gene: TRBV30
j_gene: TRBJ1-2
abundance: .
d_gene: TRBD1
len: 13

CDR3aa: CASSESASGPDEQYF
CDR3nt: TGCGCCAGCAGTGAGTCAGCTAGCGGCCCGGACGAGCAGTACTTC
v_gene: TRBV10-2
j_gene: TRBJ2-7
abundance: .
d_gene: TRBD2
len: 15

CDR3aa: CASSGADTEAFF
CDR3nt: TGTGCCAGTAGTGGGGCCGACACTGAAGCTTTCTTT
v_gene: TRBV19
j_gene: TRBJ1-1
abundance: .
d_gene: .
len: 12

CDR3aa: CASSLRLAGEPGELFF
CDR3nt: TGTGCCAGTAGTCTAAGACTAGCGGGAGAACCCGGGGAGCTGTTTTTT
v_gene: TRBV19
j_gene: TRBJ2-2
abundance: .
d_gene: TRBD2
len: 16

CDR3aa: CAISESLNSDTQYF
CDR3nt: TGTGCCATCAGTGAGTCCCTCAACTCAGATACGCAGTATTTT
v_gene: TRBV10-3
j_gene: TRBJ2-3
abundance: .
d_gene: .
len: 14

CDR3aa: CAWTKGVGLSSYNSPLHF
CDR3nt: TGTGCCTGGACGAAAGGGGTCGGGCTAAGCTCCTATAATTCACCCCTCCACTTT
v_gene: TRBV30
j_gene: TRBJ1-6
abundance: once
d_gene: .
len: 18